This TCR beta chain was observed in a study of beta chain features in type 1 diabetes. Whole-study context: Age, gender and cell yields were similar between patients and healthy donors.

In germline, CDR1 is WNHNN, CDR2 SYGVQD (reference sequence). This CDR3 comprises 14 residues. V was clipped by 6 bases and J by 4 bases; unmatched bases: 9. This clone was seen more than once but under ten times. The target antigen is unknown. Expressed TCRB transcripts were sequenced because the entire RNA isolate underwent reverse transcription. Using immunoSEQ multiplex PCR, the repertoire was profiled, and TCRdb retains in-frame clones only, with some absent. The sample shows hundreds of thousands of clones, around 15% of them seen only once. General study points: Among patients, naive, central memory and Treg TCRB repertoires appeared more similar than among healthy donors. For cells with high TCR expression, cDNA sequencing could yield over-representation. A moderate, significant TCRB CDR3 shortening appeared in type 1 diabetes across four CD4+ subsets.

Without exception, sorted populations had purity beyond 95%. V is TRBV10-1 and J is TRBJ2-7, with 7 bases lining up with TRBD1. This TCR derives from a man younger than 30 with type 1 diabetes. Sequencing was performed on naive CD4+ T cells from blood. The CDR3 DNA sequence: TGCGCCAGCAGCCCCGAGGCAGGGGGATACGAGCAGTACTTC. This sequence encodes CASSPEAGGYEQYF.